These T cell receptor beta chains were read from a single sample in a study of PD-1 blockade in classical Hodgkin lymphoma. Assay used: immunoSEQ multiplex PCR; TCRdb lists only in-frame clones, some missing. The sample yields about 97,000 clones, around four fifths seen once. Here the sequenced sample was peripheral blood mononuclear cells (PBMCs), taken at baseline. These receptors came from a human donor with classical Hodgkin lymphoma. Each CDR3 is given with its conserved first and last residue. The order of the fields is V gene, J gene, clone size, CDR3 length, D gene, CDR3 protein, CDR3 DNA. A D gene is named only where the DNA matches it firmly. Size is omitted from some rows. Given values are once, few, many or a class for expanded clones.

v_gene: TRBV6-5; j_gene: TRBJ2-3; abundance: -; len: 15; d_gene: TRBD2; CDR3aa: CASTSGRAPVDTQYF; CDR3nt: TGTGCCAGCACCAGCGGGAGGGCCCCCGTAGATACGCAGTATTTT
v_gene: TRBV4-1; j_gene: TRBJ2-3; abundance: -; len: 16; d_gene: -; CDR3aa: CASSHQGVQITDTQYF; CDR3nt: TGCGCCAGCAGCCACCAAGGGGTCCAGATCACAGATACGCAGTATTTT
v_gene: TRBV25-1; j_gene: TRBJ2-5; abundance: -; len: 17; d_gene: TRBD2; CDR3aa: CASSELKRGRTQETQYF; CDR3nt: TGTGCCAGCAGTGAGTTGAAGCGGGGGAGGACCCAAGAGACCCAGTACTTC
v_gene: TRBV7-2; j_gene: TRBJ1-2; abundance: -; len: 14; d_gene: -; CDR3aa: CASRPPRGPRGYTF; CDR3nt: TGTGCCAGCAGACCCCCGAGGGGTCCCCGGGGCTACACCTTC
v_gene: TRBV6-1; j_gene: TRBJ1-1; abundance: -; len: 15; d_gene: -; CDR3aa: CASTGWAGQGVEAFF; CDR3nt: TGTGCCAGCACCGGCTGGGCAGGGCAAGGTGTTGAAGCTTTCTTT
v_gene: TRBV10-3; j_gene: TRBJ1-1; abundance: once; len: 14; d_gene: -; CDR3aa: CAISGGGMNTEAFF; CDR3nt: TGTGCCATCAGTGGGGGGGGAATGAACACTGAAGCTTTCTTT
v_gene: TRBV11-1; j_gene: TRBJ2-1; abundance: -; len: 15; d_gene: TRBD2; CDR3aa: CASSPRTSGWNEQFF; CDR3nt: TGTGCCAGCAGCCCTCGGACTAGCGGGTGGAATGAGCAGTTCTTC
v_gene: TRBV5-1; j_gene: TRBJ2-1; abundance: -; len: 18; d_gene: TRBD2; CDR3aa: CASSTEGTSGSSYNEQFF; CDR3nt: TGCGCCAGCAGCACAGAGGGGACTAGCGGAAGCTCCTACAATGAGCAGTTCTTC
v_gene: TRBV28; j_gene: TRBJ1-2; abundance: -; len: 13; d_gene: -; CDR3aa: CASRAGGGPTWTF; CDR3nt: TGTGCCAGCCGGGCCGGCGGGGGGCCGACGTGGACCTTC
v_gene: TRBV5-4; j_gene: TRBJ2-3; abundance: -; len: 13; d_gene: -; CDR3aa: CASSLDGGDTQYF; CDR3nt: TGTGCCAGCAGCTTGGACGGGGGAGATACGCAGTATTTT
v_gene: TRBV11-2; j_gene: TRBJ1-4; abundance: -; len: 15; d_gene: -; CDR3aa: CASSFYQGTLEKLFF; CDR3nt: TGTGCCAGCAGCTTTTATCAGGGGACGCTCGAAAAACTGTTTTTT
v_gene: TRBV2; j_gene: TRBJ1-1; abundance: -; len: 11; d_gene: -; CDR3aa: CATAQNTEAFF; CDR3nt: TGTGCCACAGCACAGAACACTGAAGCTTTCTTT
v_gene: TRBV5-1; j_gene: TRBJ2-2; abundance: once; len: 11; d_gene: -; CDR3aa: CASGRQRGAVF; CDR3nt: TGCGCCAGCGGCAGACAGAGAGGAGCTGTTTTT
v_gene: TRBV7-2; j_gene: TRBJ2-7; abundance: once; len: 15; d_gene: TRBD1; CDR3aa: CASSTAPGQGYEQYF; CDR3nt: TGTGCCAGCAGCACCGCGCCGGGACAGGGCTACGAGCAGTACTTC
v_gene: TRBV10-3; j_gene: TRBJ2-3; abundance: -; len: 17; d_gene: TRBD2; CDR3aa: CAISESRRSGRSNTQYF; CDR3nt: TGTGCCATCAGTGAGTCACGTCGTAGCGGGAGGTCAAATACGCAGTATTTT
v_gene: TRBV5-6; j_gene: TRBJ1-2; abundance: -; len: 13; d_gene: -; CDR3aa: CASSPNINYGYTF; CDR3nt: TGTGCCAGCAGCCCTAATATCAACTATGGCTACACCTTC
v_gene: TRBV5-1; j_gene: TRBJ2-5; abundance: -; len: 13; d_gene: -; CDR3aa: CASSSAGGETQYF; CDR3nt: TGCGCCAGCAGCTCGGCGGGCGGCGAGACCCAGTACTTC
v_gene: TRBV30; j_gene: TRBJ1-2; abundance: many; len: 14; d_gene: TRBD1; CDR3aa: CAWSVLTGAGGYTF; CDR3nt: TGTGCCTGGAGTGTACTTACAGGGGCCGGGGGCTACACCTTC
v_gene: TRBV4-1; j_gene: TRBJ1-5; abundance: -; len: 18; d_gene: -; CDR3aa: CASSQVAERYYSNQPQHF; CDR3nt: TGCGCCAGCAGCCAAGTGGCTGAACGGTACTATAGCAATCAGCCCCAGCATTTT
v_gene: TRBV19; j_gene: TRBJ2-1; abundance: -; len: 16; d_gene: TRBD1; CDR3aa: CASSLLSGTGYNEQFF; CDR3nt: TGTGCCAGTAGTCTCTTATCCGGGACAGGATACAATGAGCAGTTCTTC
v_gene: TRBV27; j_gene: TRBJ2-3; abundance: -; len: 15; d_gene: TRBD2; CDR3aa: CASSPEGLAGAGQYF; CDR3nt: TGTGCCAGCAGTCCAGAGGGACTAGCGGGAGCGGGGCAGTATTTT
v_gene: TRBV5-1; j_gene: TRBJ2-1; abundance: -; len: 15; d_gene: -; CDR3aa: CASSRRRGVYNEQFF; CDR3nt: TGCGCCAGCAGCCGCCGGAGGGGAGTCTACAATGAGCAGTTCTTC
v_gene: TRBV28; j_gene: TRBJ2-7; abundance: few; len: 15; d_gene: TRBD1; CDR3aa: CASLTLGTGPYEQYF; CDR3nt: TGTGCCAGCCTCACTTTAGGGACAGGGCCCTACGAGCAGTACTTC
v_gene: TRBV7-9; j_gene: TRBJ2-1; abundance: -; len: 16; d_gene: TRBD1; CDR3aa: CASSSGDRGTYNEQFF; CDR3nt: TGTGCCAGCAGCTCGGGCGACAGGGGGACCTACAATGAGCAGTTCTTC
v_gene: TRBV12-5; j_gene: TRBJ1-6; abundance: -; len: 14; d_gene: TRBD1; CDR3aa: CASGLGDRPSPLHF; CDR3nt: TGTGCTAGTGGTTTGGGGGACAGGCCTTCACCCCTCCACTTT
v_gene: TRBV7-8; j_gene: TRBJ2-6; abundance: -; len: 17; d_gene: TRBD1; CDR3aa: CASSLTGTGSGANVLTF; CDR3nt: TGTGCCAGCAGCTTGACCGGGACAGGGTCTGGGGCCAACGTCCTGACTTTC
v_gene: TRBV21-1; j_gene: TRBJ1-2; abundance: -; len: 12; d_gene: -; CDR3aa: CASSPPNYGYTF; CDR3nt: TGTGCCAGCAGCCCTCCTAACTATGGCTACACCTTC
v_gene: TRBV6-5; j_gene: TRBJ1-2; abundance: -; len: 14; d_gene: TRBD1; CDR3aa: CASTNGQGNYGYTF; CDR3nt: TGTGCCAGCACCAATGGACAGGGTAACTATGGCTACACCTTC
v_gene: TRBV5-1; j_gene: TRBJ2-2; abundance: -; len: 18; d_gene: -; CDR3aa: CASSLEGLTPWGTGELFF; CDR3nt: TGCGCCAGCAGCTTGGAAGGTCTTACCCCTTGGGGAACCGGGGAGCTGTTTTTT
v_gene: TRBV28; j_gene: TRBJ1-1; abundance: -; len: 14; d_gene: TRBD1; CDR3aa: CASSSSQPGGLAFF; CDR3nt: TGTGCCAGCAGTTCCTCGCAGCCAGGGGGGCTGGCTTTCTTT
v_gene: TRBV6-6; j_gene: TRBJ2-7; abundance: once; len: 13; d_gene: TRBD1; CDR3aa: CASSSGQGTEQYF; CDR3nt: TGTGCCAGCAGTTCGGGACAGGGAACAGAGCAGTACTTC
v_gene: TRBV2; j_gene: TRBJ1-2; abundance: -; len: 15; d_gene: TRBD1; CDR3aa: CASRGDRFNNYGYTF; CDR3nt: TGTGCCAGCAGGGGGGACAGGTTCAATAACTATGGCTACACCTTC
v_gene: TRBV7-9; j_gene: TRBJ2-1; abundance: -; len: 15; d_gene: -; CDR3aa: CASRTTTGMSNEQFF; CDR3nt: TGTGCCAGCAGGACGACAACGGGAATGTCCAATGAGCAGTTCTTC
v_gene: TRBV7-8; j_gene: TRBJ2-2; abundance: -; len: 16; d_gene: -; CDR3aa: CASSSFPGVNTGELFF; CDR3nt: TGTGCCAGCAGCTCATTTCCGGGGGTGAACACCGGGGAGCTGTTTTTT
v_gene: TRBV27; j_gene: TRBJ2-1; abundance: few; len: 16; d_gene: TRBD2; CDR3aa: CASSRTSGSSYNEQFF; CDR3nt: TGTGCCAGCAGCCGTACTAGCGGGAGCTCCTACAATGAGCAGTTCTTC
v_gene: TRBV5-4; j_gene: TRBJ2-5; abundance: -; len: 15; d_gene: TRBD2; CDR3aa: CASSLGREGQETQYF; CDR3nt: TGTGCCAGCAGCTTGGGGCGGGAGGGCCAAGAGACCCAGTACTTC
v_gene: TRBV6-6; j_gene: TRBJ1-3; abundance: -; len: 13; d_gene: -; CDR3aa: CAAAQASGNTIYF; CDR3nt: TGTGCCGCTGCCCAGGCCTCTGGAAACACCATATATTTT
v_gene: TRBV11-2; j_gene: TRBJ2-5; abundance: -; len: 14; d_gene: -; CDR3aa: CASSVPRLEETQYF; CDR3nt: TGTGCCAGCAGCGTTCCCAGGCTGGAAGAGACCCAGTACTTC
v_gene: TRBV5-6; j_gene: TRBJ2-3; abundance: -; len: 15; d_gene: -; CDR3aa: CASSLLTVSTDTQYF; CDR3nt: TGTGCCAGCAGCTTGCTGACAGTTAGCACAGATACGCAGTATTTT
v_gene: TRBV4-3; j_gene: TRBJ2-2; abundance: -; len: 17; d_gene: -; CDR3aa: CASSQTPGGLVPGELFF; CDR3nt: TGCGCCAGCAGCCAAACTCCAGGGGGGTTGGTGCCCGGGGAGCTGTTTTTT
v_gene: TRBV14; j_gene: TRBJ2-7; abundance: -; len: 13; d_gene: -; CDR3aa: CASSQVLGYEQYF; CDR3nt: TGTGCCAGCAGCCAAGTCCTAGGCTACGAGCAGTACTTC
v_gene: TRBV27; j_gene: TRBJ1-5; abundance: once; len: 13; d_gene: -; CDR3aa: CASSLRINQPQHF; CDR3nt: TGTGCCAGCAGTTTAAGGATTAATCAGCCCCAGCATTTT
v_gene: TRBV9; j_gene: TRBJ1-3; abundance: -; len: 20; d_gene: TRBD1; CDR3aa: CASSVGSWDRGIDSGNTIYF; CDR3nt: TGTGCCAGCAGCGTAGGATCCTGGGACAGGGGGATAGACTCTGGAAACACCATATATTTT
v_gene: TRBV5-1; j_gene: TRBJ2-7; abundance: few; len: 15; d_gene: TRBD1; CDR3aa: CASSRGQGAPYEQYF; CDR3nt: TGCGCCAGCAGTAGGGGACAGGGGGCCCCCTACGAGCAGTACTTC
v_gene: TRBV14; j_gene: TRBJ2-1; abundance: -; len: 12; d_gene: -; CDR3aa: CASSRSHNEQFF; CDR3nt: TGTGCCAGCAGCCGATCGCACAATGAGCAGTTCTTC
v_gene: TRBV5-8; j_gene: TRBJ1-1; abundance: few; len: 18; d_gene: TRBD1; CDR3aa: CASSLDRARTWMNTEAFF; CDR3nt: TGTGCCAGCAGCCTCGACAGGGCCCGAACCTGGATGAACACTGAAGCTTTCTTT
v_gene: TRBV30; j_gene: TRBJ1-3; abundance: once; len: 14; d_gene: -; CDR3aa: CAWSPGASGNTIYF; CDR3nt: TGTGCCTGGAGTCCAGGGGCGTCTGGAAACACCATATATTTT
v_gene: TRBV6-5; j_gene: TRBJ1-3; abundance: -; len: 16; d_gene: -; CDR3aa: CASSYSPTVTGNTIYF; CDR3nt: TGTGCCAGCAGTTACTCTCCGACAGTTACTGGAAACACCATATATTTT
v_gene: TRBV4-3; j_gene: TRBJ1-2; abundance: -; len: 19; d_gene: -; CDR3aa: CASSQGGRGANFSPYGYTF; CDR3nt: TGCGCCAGCAGCCAAGGGGGTCGGGGGGCGAATTTTTCGCCCTATGGCTACACCTTC
v_gene: TRBV5-6; j_gene: TRBJ1-2; abundance: -; len: 12; d_gene: -; CDR3aa: CASQGGWYGYTF; CDR3nt: TGTGCCAGCCAAGGTGGTTGGTATGGCTACACCTTC
v_gene: TRBV5-4; j_gene: TRBJ2-1; abundance: -; len: 16; d_gene: TRBD2; CDR3aa: CASSLEAGMSYNEQFF; CDR3nt: TGTGCCAGCAGCTTGGAAGCGGGAATGTCCTACAATGAGCAGTTCTTC
v_gene: TRBV28; j_gene: TRBJ2-5; abundance: -; len: 11; d_gene: -; CDR3aa: CASSRGETQYF; CDR3nt: TGTGCCAGCAGCCGGGGGGAGACCCAGTACTTC